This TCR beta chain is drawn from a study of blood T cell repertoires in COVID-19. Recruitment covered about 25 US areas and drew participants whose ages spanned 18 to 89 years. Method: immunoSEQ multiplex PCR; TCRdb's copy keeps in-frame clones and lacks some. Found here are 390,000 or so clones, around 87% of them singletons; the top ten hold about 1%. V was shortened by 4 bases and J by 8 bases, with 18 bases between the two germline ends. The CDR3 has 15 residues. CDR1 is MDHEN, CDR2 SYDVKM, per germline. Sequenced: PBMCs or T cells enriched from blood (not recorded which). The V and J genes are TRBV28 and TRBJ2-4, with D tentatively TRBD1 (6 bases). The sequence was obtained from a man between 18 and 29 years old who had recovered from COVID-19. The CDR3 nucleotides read TGTGCCAGCAGTTCCGGACAGTTGGCGGTGGACATTCAGTACTTC. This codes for CASSSGQLAVDIQYF. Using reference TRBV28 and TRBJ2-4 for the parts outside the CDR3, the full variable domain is DVKVTQSSRYLVKRTGEKVFLECVQDMDHENMFWYRQDPGLGLRLIYFSYDVKMKEKGDIPEGYSVSREKKERFSLILESASTNQTSMYLCASSSGQLAVDIQYFGAGTRLSVL.